Below are 23 T cell receptor beta chains sequenced from a single sample in a study of blood T cell repertoires in COVID-19. Here immunoSEQ multiplex PCR was the method, and the copy in TCRdb shows in-frame clones only, minus some. The profile covers under 95,000 clones, with over 75% appearing a single time and 2% to 2.5% taken by the ten largest. Material: peripheral blood. All receptors derive from a woman aged 70 to 79 with acute or convalescent COVID-19.

V and J are TRBV10-3 and TRBJ2-5, with 8 bases lining up with TRBD2. V shed 7 bases, J shed 2 bases, and the junction held 9 bases outside the gene matches. The germline V gene has CDR1 ENHRY and CDR2 SYGVKD. The CDR3 spans 15 residues. For the CDR3, the DNA is TGTGCCATCACGGCCTCGGCGGGGGGACAAGAGACCCAGTACTTC. Translation: CAITASAGGQETQYF.

The chain links TRBV6-4 to TRBJ1-4; D is uncertain. Trimming left V 0 bases short and J 7 bases short, with 12 bases between. The CDR3 is 15 amino acids. Germline V gives CDR1 MRHNA, CDR2 SNTAGT. CDR3: CASSDSGSPGEKLFF. The CDR3 DNA follows: TGTGCCAGCAGTGACTCGGGCAGCCCTGGTGAAAAACTGTTTTTT.

V usage is TRBV2 and J usage is TRBJ1-5; D gene unclear. Germline CDR1 and CDR2: SNHLY and FYNNEI. The CDR3 is 15 residues long. Trimming shortened V by 4 bases and J by 0 bases, and 10 bases separated the two germline ends. The CDR3 coding sequence is TGTGCCAGCAGTGGAGGAAGTTATAGCAATCAGCCCCAGCATTTT. Translating it yields CASSGGSYSNQPQHF.

This sequence joins TRBV4-1 and TRBJ1-6, with 7 nucleotides matching TRBD1. CDR3 length equals 14 residues. The germline gives CDR1 MGHRA, CDR2 YSYEKL. J lost 10 bases, V lost 4 bases, and 7 bases had no gene match. This chain's CDR3 is CASSRDRRDSPLHF. The DNA of the CDR3 is TGCGCCAGCAGCCGGGACAGAAGGGACTCACCCCTCCACTTT.

CDR3 nucleotides: TGTGCCACCAGCATTGAGCGGGGGGCCTCCTACGAGCAGTACTTC. Its protein product is CATSIERGASYEQYF. The genes are TRBV15 and TRBJ2-7; 9 nucleotides align to TRBD2. V dropped 4 bases and J dropped 0; count of bases not matched to a gene: 4. CDR1 and CDR2 (germline): LNHNV, YYDKDF (reference sequence). The CDR3 contains 15 residues.

The chain uses TRBV3-1 (or the pseudogene TRBV3-2) and TRBJ1-1; a possible D gene is TRBD1 (6 bases). The V end was cut by 4 bases, the J end by 3 bases, with 9 bases between. The germline gives CDR1 LGHDT, CDR2 YNNKEL (reference sequence). The CDR3 extends over 13 amino acids. The CDR3 loop is CASSPDSHTEAFF. The CDR3, as DNA: TGTGCCAGCAGCCCGGACAGCCACACTGAAGCTTTCTTT.

The V and J genes are TRBV10-3 and TRBJ2-2, with D tentatively TRBD2 (5 bases). This CDR3 spans 16 amino acids. Germline V lookup: CDR1 ENHRY, CDR2 SYGVKD. V was pared by 0 bases and J by 7 bases, with 15 bases between. CDR3 coding DNA: TGTGCCATCAGTGAGTCAGGGAGTAGGGCCGACGGGGAGCTGTTTTTT. This codes for CAISESGSRADGELFF.

The chain combines TRBV29-1 with TRBJ2-3, with TRBD2 identical over 14 bases. Trimming at V came to 5 bases and at J to 5 bases, leaving 6 bases not matched to a gene. The CDR3 consists of 15 residues. Germline V CDR1 and CDR2: SQVTM, ANQGSEA. The DNA for the CDR3 is TGCAGCGTTAAGACTAGCGGGGGGGTACGAGATACGCAGTATTTT. Amino acid sequence: CSVKTSGGVRDTQYF.

The chain carries TRBV28 and TRBJ1-4; D is undetermined. Germline CDR1 reads MDHEN; CDR2 reads SYDVKM. Trimming took 7 bases from V and 8 from J, leaving 20 bases between them. This CDR3 has 15 residues. CDR3 coding DNA: TGTGCCAGCATCCCGGGGAGGGAGGTTGGGGAAAAACTGTTTTTT. Protein: CASIPGREVGEKLFF.

The rearrangement joins TRBV7-8 to TRBJ1-4, with unresolved D. V dropped 0 bases and J dropped 4 bases, with 21 bases sitting between them. CDR3 length: 19 amino acids. From germline, CDR1 is SGHVS and CDR2 FQNEAQ. The CDR3 spells CASSLANHLTRTGNEKLFF. Here the CDR3 DNA reads TGTGCCAGCAGCTTAGCAAACCACTTAACCAGGACTGGTAATGAAAAACTGTTTTTT.

The chain is built from TRBV6-6 and TRBJ2-3; 9 bases match TRBD1. J lost 0 bases, V lost 5 bases, and 12 bases had no gene match. This CDR3 is 18 amino acids long. Looked up from germline, CDR1 is MNHNY and CDR2 is SVGAGI (reference sequence). The CDR3 spells CASSLDRGPLLSTDTQYF. The CDR3 DNA sequence: TGTGCCAGCAGTCTGGACAGGGGACCTCTCCTCAGCACAGATACGCAGTATTTT.

This rearrangement joins TRBV28 to TRBJ1-3; 7 bases agree with TRBD1. The CDR3 is made up of 16 amino acids. The V gene's germline CDR1 is MDHEN and CDR2 SYDVKM. The V gene end was trimmed by 3 bases and the J gene end by 2 bases; junction bases not matched to a gene: 7. CDR3 DNA sequence: TGTGCCAGCAGTTTCCACAGGGGAGCGGCTGGAAACACCATATATTTT. Translation: CASSFHRGAAGNTIYF.

This chain joins TRBV5-1 and TRBJ2-7; 9 bases fit TRBD1. V lost 4 bases, J lost 2 bases, and 4 bases stayed unmatched. The CDR3 extends over 14 amino acids. Germline V CDR1 and CDR2: SGHRS, YFSETQ. Written as DNA, the CDR3 is TGCGCCAGCAGCAGGGGACAGGGAACCTACGAGCAGTACTTC. Its translation is CASSRGQGTYEQYF. The full variable domain, with the rest looked up from reference TRBV5-1 and TRBJ2-7, is KAGVTQTPRYLIKTRGQQVTLSCSPISGHRSVSWYQQTPGQGLQFLFEYFSETQRNKGNFPGRFSGRQFSNSRSEMNVSTLELGDSALYLCASSRGQGTYEQYFGPGTRLTVT.

The rearrangement joins TRBV5-8 to TRBJ1-5, with 9 bases identical to TRBD1. V dropped 4 bases and J dropped 3; count of bases not matched to a gene: 8. CDR1 is SGHTS and CDR2 is YDEGEE in the germline V gene. The CDR3 covers 16 residues. The CDR3 region has the DNA TGTGCCAGCAGCCGGTGGACAGGGGTAGACAATCAGCCCCAGCATTTT. As protein: CASSRWTGVDNQPQHF.

This chain uses TRBV7-9 with TRBJ1-4; TRBD1 matches 7 bases. J lost 5 bases, V lost 2 bases, and 2 bases had no gene match. Germline V gene lookup returns CDR1 SEHNR and CDR2 FQNEAQ (reference sequence). The CDR3 covers 14 residues. DNA of the CDR3: TGTGCCAGCAGCTTACAACAGGGGAATGAAAAACTGTTTTTT. Translated, it gives CASSLQQGNEKLFF.

The J gene is TRBJ2-2, the V gene TRBV28; 9 nucleotides line up with TRBD1. The CDR3 runs to 17 residues. The junction had 8 bases not matched to a gene; V was cut back by 6 bases and J by 0 bases. Germline values: CDR1 MDHEN, CDR2 SYDVKM. CDR3 DNA: TGTGCCAGCAGCCAAATTGGGACAGGGACGAACACCGGGGAGCTGTTTTTT. Translated: CASSQIGTGTNTGELFF.

The genes are TRBV6-5 and TRBJ2-7; possibly TRBD1 or TRBD2 for D (5 bases each). The V end lost 10 bases, the J end lost 3 bases, and 19 bases lay between the germline ends. Germline CDR1 is MNHEY and CDR2 is SVGAGI. The CDR3 contains 14 residues. In DNA form, the CDR3 reads TGTGCCATCAGGGAGTTTGTCGAATTCTACGAGCAGTACTTC. The encoded protein is CAIREFVEFYEQYF.

As to this clone: The junction departs from germline at one end; a sequencing error may be responsible. This chain uses TRBV4-2 with TRBJ2-1; D might be TRBD1 (8 bases). The germline V gene encodes CDR1 LGHNA and CDR2 YNFKEQ. The CDR3 is made up of 14 amino acids. DNA for the CDR3: TGTGCCAGCAGCAAAGAAGCGGGGACAGGTGAGCAGTTCTTC. As protein: CASSKEAGTGEQFF.

The chain carries TRBV29-1 and TRBJ1-4; possibly TRBD1 for D (5 bases). V shed 7 bases and J shed 6 bases, with 12 bases lying between them. CDR3 length: 12 residues. Germline lookup yields CDR1 SQVTM and CDR2 ANQGSEA. CDR3: CSALGADEKLFF. CDR3 sequence (DNA): TGCAGCGCCCTAGGGGCGGATGAAAAACTGTTTTTT.

This rearrangement joins TRBV10-2 to TRBJ2-5; D is possibly TRBD2 (5 bases). The V gene's germline CDR1 is WSHSY and CDR2 SAAADI. CDR3 length: 13 amino acids. V lost 11 bases to trimming and J lost 4 bases, with 17 bases between them. The CDR3 protein is CASLKAGGETQYF. The CDR3 nucleotides are TGCGCCTCTCTGAAGGCGGGCGGAGAGACCCAGTACTTC.

The V gene is TRBV2, the J gene TRBJ1-4; 7 bases agree with TRBD1. V lost 6 bases, J lost 4 bases, and 5 bases stayed unmatched. Germline lookup yields CDR1 SNHLY and CDR2 FYNNEI. The CDR3 contains 14 residues. The CDR3 protein is CASRTRGVNEKLFF. In DNA, the CDR3 is TGTGCCAGCAGGACCAGGGGGGTTAATGAAAAACTGTTTTTT.

The V call is TRBV13, the J call TRBJ1-1; 11 bases align to TRBD1. CDR3 size: 16 residues. The V and J ends lost 5 bases and 6 bases, in that order; junction bases with no gene match: 11. CDR1 is PRHDT and CDR2 is FYEKMQ in the germline V gene (reference sequence). The CDR3: CASSARTGGASPEAFF. The CDR3 nucleotides read TGTGCCAGCAGCGCGAGGACAGGGGGCGCGTCTCCTGAAGCTTTCTTT.

The rearrangement links TRBV7-9 to TRBJ1-5; TRBD1 matches 7 bases. V lost 5 bases to trimming and J lost 5 bases; unmatched junction nucleotides: 3. CDR3 length: 13 amino acids. In germline, CDR1 is SEHNR, CDR2 FQNEAQ (reference sequence). CDR3 bases: TGTGCCAGCAGCCCTGACAGGGATCAGCCCCAGCATTTT. This codes for CASSPDRDQPQHF.